This TCR beta chain emerged from a study of T cell repertoires in cytomegalovirus infection. In regard to this clonotype: The target antigen is unknown.

J gave up 4 bases and V 4 bases, and 5 bases lay outside the gene matches. There are 13 residues in the CDR3. The germline V gene has CDR1 DFQATT and CDR2 SNEGSKA (reference sequence). TCRdb passed the reads through MiXCR, listing each CDR3 protein once. The sample lists approximately 770,000 distinct CDR3 sequences; 25% to 30% were seen once. Overall study results and limits: Across the ex vivo response, the dominant clonotypes were HLA-C-restricted CMV-specific TCR beta clonotypes.

This TCR was recovered from a human donor in good health (CMV status not recorded). Some clones in this sample may be carry-over from other donors' samples. Specimen: cultured CD8+ T cells from PBMCs, collected from culture after CMV antigen stimulation. This sequence joins TRBV20-1 and TRBJ2-7, with TRBD1 matching 9 bases. Here the CDR3 reads CSAKGGQGYEQYF. CDR3 nucleotide sequence: TGCAGTGCTAAGGGGGGACAGGGTTACGAGCAGTACTTC.